These 31 T cell receptor beta chains came from one sample sequenced in a study of CD8+CD57+ T cells in acquired aplastic anemia. Genomic DNA, serving as template, underwent TCR beta VDJ and CDR3 profiling. TCRdb passed the reads through MiXCR, listing each CDR3 protein once. Here the sample spans about 470,000 distinct CDR3 sequences, about a third being singletons. Patients picked for sequencing had shown CD8+CD57+ cell expansion detected by flow cytometry. Sequenced material: sorted CD4+, CD8+, or CD8+CD57+ T cells (not recorded which) from PBMCs. These receptor sequences come from a human donor with aplastic anemia.

This clonotype has a count of ten or more. V gene TRBV20-1 combines with J gene TRBJ1-1; TRBD1 might be the D (5 bases). The CDR3 contains 13 residues. Germline V CDR1 and CDR2: DFQATT, SNEGSKA (reference sequence). V gave up 6 bases and J gave up 3 bases, with 14 bases separating them. The CDR3 region has the DNA TGCAGTGCCCCTGACAGCCTGGACACTGAAGCTTTCTTT. Protein product: CSAPDSLDTEAFF.

This clonotype was counted between two and nine times. The CDR3: CASSQGRFTDTQYF. CDR3 sequence (DNA): TGCGCCAGCAGCCAAGGCCGATTCACAGATACGCAGTATTTT. This rearrangement joins TRBV4-1 to TRBJ2-3, with D unclear. The CDR3 is 14 amino acids. With 1 base removed from V and 2 bases from J, the gap between germline ends came to 7 bases. From germline, CDR1 is MGHRA and CDR2 YSYEKL.

The CDR3 coding sequence is TGTGCCAGCAGTGAACACCGCGGTGGTAGAAACACCATATATTTT. Amino acids: CASSEHRGGRNTIYF. The J gene is TRBJ1-3, the V gene TRBV6-1; D not certain. Trimming shortened V by 2 bases and J by 5 bases, and 13 bases separated the two germline ends. CDR1 is MNHNS, CDR2 SASEGT, per germline. The CDR3 extends over 15 amino acids.

In the case of this clonotype: A read error is possible here, since a much larger clone lies one base away. The V gene is TRBV5-1, the J gene TRBJ2-7; 10 nucleotides match TRBD1. Germline CDR1 SGHRS, CDR2 YFSETQ. CDR3 length: 15 residues. CDR3 in amino acids: CASSVGTGEAYEQCF. The CDR3 region has the DNA TGCGCCAGCAGCGTTGGGACAGGGGAGGCCTACGAGCAGTGCTTC.

The V call is TRBV5-6, the J call TRBJ2-5; D possibly corresponds to TRBD2 (6 bases). This CDR3 spans 14 amino acids. CDR1 and CDR2 (germline): SGHDT, YYEEEE. V lost 3 bases and J lost 2, with 11 bases in between. The CDR3 DNA reads TGTGCCAGCAGCTCCGCAGGACTACAAGAGACCCAGTACTTC. Protein: CASSSAGLQETQYF.

The chain recombines TRBV14 with TRBJ1-1; D gene unclear. Germline-derived CDR1 and CDR2 are SGHDN and FVKESK. The CDR3 length is 13 residues. V gave up 5 bases and J gave up 0 bases, with 7 bases separating them. The CDR3 protein is CASSSYMNTEAFF. The CDR3 DNA follows: TGTGCCAGCAGCTCATACATGAACACTGAAGCTTTCTTT.

This clonotype was counted a few times. The rearrangement joins TRBV7-2 to TRBJ1-4; D uncertain. The germline gives CDR1 SGHTA, CDR2 FQGNSA. The CDR3 has 15 residues. Between the trimmed V and J ends, which lost 5 bases and 0 bases, there was a span of 10 bases. CDR3 region: CASSRSGSTNEKLFF. The CDR3 DNA reads TGTGCCAGCAGCCGGAGTGGGTCAACTAATGAAAAACTGTTTTTT.

This clonotype was counted ten times or more. This sequence joins TRBV9 and TRBJ2-7, with 7 nucleotides matching TRBD2. Germline CDR1 and CDR2: SGDLS and YYNGEE. CDR3 length: 14 residues. Trimming at V came to 0 bases and at J to 5 bases, leaving 5 bases not matched to a gene. This CDR3 reads CASSVEAGRNEQYF. CDR3 in DNA: TGTGCCAGCAGCGTAGAAGCGGGGCGAAACGAGCAGTACTTC.

This clonotype occurred many times. The rearrangement links TRBV7-8 to TRBJ2-7, with 7 bases aligning to TRBD2. Germline V CDR1 and CDR2: SGHVS, FQNEAQ. The CDR3 spans 12 residues. Unmatched junction bases numbered 6, after V lost 8 bases and J lost 5 bases. CDR3 protein: CASGGSGDEQYF. For the CDR3, the DNA is TGTGCCAGCGGCGGGAGTGGCGACGAGCAGTACTTC.

This clonotype has just a few counts. The V call is TRBV19, the J call TRBJ1-5; no clear D. The V gene's germline CDR1 is LNHDA and CDR2 SQIVND (reference sequence). Deletions cut 1 base from V and 2 bases from J, with 12 bases between. This CDR3 has 16 amino acids. The CDR3 bases are TGTGCCAGTAGTATAGTTGTAGGGTGGGGCAATCAGCCCCAGCATTTT. Translating gives CASSIVVGWGNQPQHF. Using reference TRBV19 and TRBJ1-5 for the parts outside the CDR3, the full variable domain is DGGITQSPKYLFRKEGQNVTLSCEQNLNHDAMYWYRQDPGQGLRLIYYSQIVNDFQKGDIAEGYSVSREKKESFPLTVTSAQKNPTAFYLCASSIVVGWGNQPQHFGDGTRLSIL.

This clonotype was found a few times. The chain uses TRBV5-1 and TRBJ2-3, with TRBD2 matching 8 bases. V shed 3 bases, J shed 1 base, and the junction held 4 bases outside the gene matches. This CDR3 comprises 15 residues. CDR1 and CDR2 (germline): SGHRS, YFSETQ. In DNA form, the CDR3 reads TGCGCCAGCAGCTACTCCGGGGGGGGCACAGATACGCAGTATTTT. This encodes CASSYSGGGTDTQYF.

This clonotype has just a few counts. A read error is possible here, since a much larger clone lies one base away. The J gene is TRBJ1-4, the V gene TRBV2; 7 bases match TRBD1. Germline CDR1 SNHLY, CDR2 FYNNEI. This CDR3 has 14 amino acids. The CDR3 region has the DNA TGTGCCAGCAGTGACGGACAGGCAAATGGAAAACTGTTTTTT. As protein: CASSDGQANGKLFF.

This clonotype has only a few counts. The chain is built from TRBV7-2 and TRBJ1-2, with D tentatively TRBD1 (6 bases). V lost 5 bases, J lost 8 bases, and 15 bases lay in between. Per germline, CDR1 SGHTA and CDR2 FQGNSA. This CDR3 spans 13 amino acids. CDR3 in DNA: TGTGCCAGCAGCCGGGACACAACCAGGGGCTACACCTTC. This sequence encodes CASSRDTTRGYTF.

A few counts support this clonotype. The gene calls are TRBV19 and TRBJ2-7; tentative D call: TRBD2 (6 bases). Trimming cost V 6 bases and J 3 bases, with 15 bases left between them. Germline assignment: CDR1 LNHDA and CDR2 SQIVND (reference sequence). CDR3 length: 14 residues. The CDR3 reads CASSPGGANYEQYF. In DNA, the CDR3 is TGTGCCAGTAGCCCTGGAGGGGCGAACTACGAGCAGTACTTC.

This clonotype has just a few counts. V gene TRBV19 combines with J gene TRBJ1-1; D is undetermined. This CDR3 contains 11 residues. Germline lookup yields CDR1 LNHDA and CDR2 SQIVND (reference sequence). V shed 3 bases and J shed 6 bases, with 5 bases lying between them. The CDR3 DNA sequence: TGTGCCAGTAGTATTTTTTCTGAAGCTTTCTTT. It is translated as CASSIFSEAFF.

The rearrangement uses TRBV7-9 and TRBJ2-2; D gene ambiguous. Deletions cut 2 bases from V and 8 bases from J, with 6 bases between. The length of the CDR3 is 12 residues. Germline V gene sequence: CDR1 SEHNR, CDR2 FQNEAQ (reference sequence). CDR3 residues: CASSLKPGELFF. CDR3 DNA sequence: TGTGCCAGCAGCTTAAAGCCAGGGGAGCTGTTTTTT.

J is TRBJ2-2 and V is TRBV7-8; D unresolved. CDR1 is SGHVS, CDR2 FQNEAQ, per germline. This CDR3 is 14 amino acids long. V gave up 7 bases and J gave up 2 bases, with 11 bases separating them. The CDR3 nucleotides are TGTGCCAGCACCTCCGGCAGTAACACCGGGGAGCTGTTTTTT. Translating it yields CASTSGSNTGELFF.

This clonotype appeared many times. V gene TRBV15 combines with J gene TRBJ1-2; a weak D match, TRBD1 (6 bases). V was shortened by 3 bases and J by 1 base, with 18 bases between the two germline ends. CDR1 is LNHNV, CDR2 YYDKDF, per germline (reference sequence). The CDR3 spans 17 residues. The CDR3 reads CATSRPFRGRRNYGYTF. The CDR3 DNA follows: TGTGCCACCAGCAGGCCCTTTCGGGGGCGCCGTAACTATGGCTACACCTTC.

For this clonotype: One junction end disagrees with the germline gene, perhaps due to a read error. The chain joins TRBV5-5 to TRBJ1-1; D is ambiguous. Germline V gene data show CDR1 as SGHKS and CDR2 as YYEKEE (reference sequence). The CDR3 is 13 residues long. CDR3 amino acids: CASSQEGLDEAFF. The CDR3 DNA follows: TGCGCCAGCAGCCAGGAAGGTCTCGATGAAGCTTTCTTT.

The genes are TRBV10-3 and TRBJ2-3, with D unresolved. From germline, CDR1 is ENHRY and CDR2 SYGVKD. This CDR3 is built from 16 residues. Trimming shortened V by 6 bases and J by 3 bases, and 19 bases separated the two germline ends. The CDR3 loop is CAISLLGNRRTDTQYF. The CDR3 nucleotides are TGTGCCATCAGCCTGTTGGGGAACCGAAGAACAGATACGCAGTATTTT.

The gene calls are TRBV5-4 and TRBJ2-3, with a weak D call TRBD1 (5 bases). Trimming removed 0 bases at V and 0 bases at J, with 8 bases between. The CDR3 covers 15 residues. The germline V gene has CDR1 SGHNT and CDR2 YYREEE (reference sequence). The CDR3 here is CASSLGGQSTDTQYF. CDR3 DNA sequence: TGTGCCAGCAGCTTGGGGGGCCAGAGCACAGATACGCAGTATTTT.

This chain uses TRBV30 with TRBJ1-6; D is unclear. The CDR3 loop spans 14 amino acids. Trimming removed 2 bases at V and 6 bases at J, with 11 bases between. CDR1 is GTSNPN and CDR2 is SVGIG in the germline V gene (reference sequence). The CDR3 loop reads CAWSTDRFNSPLHF. CDR3 DNA: TGTGCCTGGAGTACTGATCGGTTTAATTCACCCCTCCACTTT.

This clonotype was observed a single time. A much larger clone lies one base from this, so it may be a read error. This chain connects TRBV9 to TRBJ1-4, with TRBD1 as a possible D gene (6 bases). Germline V gene data show CDR1 as SGDLS and CDR2 as YYNGEE. The CDR3 is 16 amino acids. DNA of the CDR3: TGTGCCGGCAGCAAAAATCAGGGGAATGGCGGTGAAAAACTGTTTTTT. Translation gives CAGSKNQGNGGEKLFF. The entire variable domain, with the rest obtained from reference TRBV9 and TRBJ1-4, is as follows: DSGVTQTPKHLITATGQRVTLRCSPRSGDLSVYWYQQSLDQGLQFLIQYYNGEERAKGNILERFSAQQFPDLHSELNLSSLELGDSALYFCAGSKNQGNGGEKLFFGSGTQLSVL.

This clonotype was recorded many times. The CDR3 DNA sequence: TGTGCCACCAGTGGAGGGGGCGGGGTGGCAGATACGCAGTATTTT. This sequence encodes CATSGGGGVADTQYF. This chain connects TRBV24-1 to TRBJ2-3; possibly TRBD1 for D (7 bases). V shed 5 bases and J shed 4 bases, with 15 bases lying between them. The CDR3 extends over 15 amino acids. Germline V gene sequence: CDR1 KGHDR, CDR2 SFDVKD.

This sequence joins TRBV19 and TRBJ2-3, with TRBD2 matching over 10 bases. J lost 4 bases, V lost 6 bases, and 1 base had no gene match. The germline V gene encodes CDR1 LNHDA and CDR2 SQIVND (reference sequence). The length of the CDR3 is 13 residues. CDR3 nucleotide sequence: TGTGCCAGTAGGGGACTAGCGCCAGATACGCAGTATTTT. As protein: CASRGLAPDTQYF.

About this clonotype itself: Compared with germline, one end of the junction differs, possibly owing to a read error. The chain links TRBV10-3 to TRBJ2-7; 10 nucleotides align to TRBD1. CDR1 and CDR2 from the germline V gene are ENHRY and SYGVKD. The CDR3 totals 15 residues. The CDR3, as DNA: TGTGCCAGCAGTGGGACGGGACAGGGGACCTACGAGCAGTACTTC. Its translation: CASSGTGQGTYEQYF.

The J gene is TRBJ1-2, the V gene TRBV27; D is uncertain. The CDR3 loop spans 14 amino acids. V was pared by 8 bases and J by 8 bases, with 21 bases between. The germline gives CDR1 MNHEY, CDR2 SMNVEV (reference sequence). The CDR3 sequence is CASGPTRLIRGYTF. The CDR3 DNA follows: TGTGCCAGCGGGCCGACGCGACTTATCAGGGGCTACACCTTC.

At least ten counts were recorded for this clonotype. The chain joins TRBV10-1 to TRBJ2-7, with D possibly matching TRBD2 (6 bases). CDR3 length equals 18 residues. Germline V lookup: CDR1 WNHNN, CDR2 SYGVQD (reference sequence). V was trimmed by 7 bases and J by 1 base, leaving 26 bases between them. CDR3 coding DNA: TGCGCCAGCAAAGCCCCCCGGGAGTTGCGGAGCCGATCCTACGAGCAGTACTTC. It encodes CASKAPRELRSRSYEQYF.

The chain is built from TRBV4-1 and TRBJ2-3; the match to TRBD1 covers 7 bases. Per germline, CDR1 MGHRA and CDR2 YSYEKL. The CDR3 runs 13 residues. V gave up 1 base and J gave up 11 bases; unmatched junction bases: 6. The CDR3 nucleotides are TGCGCCAGCAGCCAAGCAGACAGGGTACGGCAGTATTTT. Amino acids: CASSQADRVRQYF.

J is TRBJ1-2 and V is TRBV27; 8 bases align to TRBD1. Germline CDR1 MNHEY, CDR2 SMNVEV (reference sequence). V dropped 8 bases and J dropped 2; count of bases not matched to a gene: 7. This CDR3 comprises 14 residues. CDR3 in DNA: TGTGCCAGCGGAACCGGACAGGGAAACTATGGCTACACCTTC. It specifies CASGTGQGNYGYTF.

The V call is TRBV7-9, the J call TRBJ1-1; tentative D call: TRBD1 (5 bases). CDR3 length: 18 amino acids. The germline V gene encodes CDR1 SEHNR and CDR2 FQNEAQ (reference sequence). Trimming pared 5 bases from V and 4 bases from J, leaving 26 bases between. The CDR3 here is CASSRKLKTWGEGTEAFF. CDR3 in DNA: TGTGCCAGCAGCCGAAAACTAAAGACCTGGGGGGAGGGCACTGAAGCTTTCTTT.